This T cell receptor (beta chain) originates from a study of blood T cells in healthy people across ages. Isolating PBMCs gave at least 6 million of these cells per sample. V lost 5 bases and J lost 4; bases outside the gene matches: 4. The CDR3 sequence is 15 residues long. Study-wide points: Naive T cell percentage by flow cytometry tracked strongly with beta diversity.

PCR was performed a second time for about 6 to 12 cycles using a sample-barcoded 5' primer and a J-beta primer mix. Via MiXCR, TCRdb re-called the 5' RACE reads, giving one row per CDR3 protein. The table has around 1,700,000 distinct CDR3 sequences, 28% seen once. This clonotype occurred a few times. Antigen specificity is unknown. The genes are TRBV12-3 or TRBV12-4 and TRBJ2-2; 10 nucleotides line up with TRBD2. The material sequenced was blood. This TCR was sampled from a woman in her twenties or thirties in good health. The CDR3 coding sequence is TGTGCCAGCAGTGCAACTAGCGGGGTCACCGGGGAGCTGTTTTTT. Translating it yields CASSATSGVTGELFF.